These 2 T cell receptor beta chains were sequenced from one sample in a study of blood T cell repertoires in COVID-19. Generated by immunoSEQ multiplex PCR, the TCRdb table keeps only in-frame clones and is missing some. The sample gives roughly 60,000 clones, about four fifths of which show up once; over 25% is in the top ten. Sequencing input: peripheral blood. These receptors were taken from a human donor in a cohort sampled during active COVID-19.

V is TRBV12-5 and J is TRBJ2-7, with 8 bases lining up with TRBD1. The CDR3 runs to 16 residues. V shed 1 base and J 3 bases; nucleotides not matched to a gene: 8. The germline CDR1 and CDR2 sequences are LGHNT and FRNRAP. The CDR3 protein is CASGLGTGQGGYEQYF. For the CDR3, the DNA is TGTGCTAGTGGTTTGGGAACCGGACAGGGTGGCTACGAGCAGTACTTC.

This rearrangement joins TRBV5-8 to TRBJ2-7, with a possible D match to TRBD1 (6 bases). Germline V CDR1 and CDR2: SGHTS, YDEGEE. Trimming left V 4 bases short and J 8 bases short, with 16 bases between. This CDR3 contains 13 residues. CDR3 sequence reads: CASSGNREGKQYF. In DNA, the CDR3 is TGTGCCAGCAGCGGGAACAGGGAAGGAAAGCAGTACTTC.